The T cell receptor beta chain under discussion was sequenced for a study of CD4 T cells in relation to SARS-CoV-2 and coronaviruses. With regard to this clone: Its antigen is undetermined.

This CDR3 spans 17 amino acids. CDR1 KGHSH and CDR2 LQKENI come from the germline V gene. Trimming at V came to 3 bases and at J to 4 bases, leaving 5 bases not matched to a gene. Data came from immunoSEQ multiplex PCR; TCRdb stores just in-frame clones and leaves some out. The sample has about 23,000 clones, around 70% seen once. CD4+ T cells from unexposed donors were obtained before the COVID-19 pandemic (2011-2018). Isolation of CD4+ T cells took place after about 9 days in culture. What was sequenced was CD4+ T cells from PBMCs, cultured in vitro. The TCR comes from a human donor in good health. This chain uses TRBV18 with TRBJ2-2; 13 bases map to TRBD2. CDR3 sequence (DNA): TGTGCCAGCTCACCTCCACTAGCGGGAGGGGTCACCGGGGAGCTGTTTTTT. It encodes CASSPPLAGGVTGELFF.